This T cell receptor (beta chain) was recovered during a study of vaccination effects on CD4 cells after COVID-19. Pools of viral peptides were used by the ViraFEST assay to expand antigen-specific CD4+ T cells ahead of sequencing. Once cultured for more than nine days, the cells underwent separation to obtain CD4+ T cells. The person acquired a PCR-confirmed SARS-CoV-2 infection between March and December 2020. The cohort was immunized with two doses of either the BNT162b2 or mRNA-1273 vaccine. Remarks on this clone: Its target is unknown.

This CDR3 contains 14 residues. Germline values: CDR1 LGHNA, CDR2 YNFKEQ. Between the trimmed V and J ends, which lost 4 bases and 5 bases, there was a span of 14 bases. The assay was immunoSEQ multiplex PCR, and TCRdb's table has in-frame clones only and misses some. The sample consists of about 14,000 clones, about 78% of them appearing once. This clonotype originated in a human donor who had a prior SARS-CoV-2 infection. This specimen consisted of CD4+ T cells from PBMCs cultured with SARS-CoV-2 spike peptides, obtained after COVID-19 vaccination. V usage is TRBV4-2 and J usage is TRBJ1-2; the D gene is possibly TRBD1 (5 bases). CDR3 nucleotides: TGTGCCAGCAGCCTCTTGCGGGGGGAATATGGCTACACCTTC. Protein: CASSLLRGEYGYTF.